These 28 T cell receptor beta chains share one sample of origin, sequenced in a study of CD8 T cells in ankylosing spondylitis. Study results and caveats: A TCR beta motif of about 8 highly homologous variants appeared characteristic of ankylosing spondylitis blood.

TCRdb fed the 5' RACE reads into MiXCR, producing one record per CDR3 protein. The sample carries over 200,000 distinct CDR3 sequences, around 17% recorded once. Antigen specificity for these receptors is unknown. The sequenced material came from blood, either unsorted or a sorted T cell fraction (not recorded which). The origin of the receptors is a male donor with ankylosing spondylitis.

The V gene is TRBV20-1, the J gene TRBJ2-2, with unresolved D. Between the trimmed V and J ends, which lost 7 bases and 2 bases, there was a span of 23 bases. In germline, CDR1 is DFQATT, CDR2 SNEGSKA (reference sequence). This CDR3 comprises 17 residues. The chain's CDR3 is CSVEGGRQTQNTGELFF. CDR3 nucleotide sequence: TGCAGTGTCGAAGGTGGGCGGCAGACGCAAAACACCGGGGAGCTGTTTTTT.

This clonotype was counted many times. The chain couples TRBV29-1 to TRBJ2-7, with 8 bases aligning to TRBD2. This CDR3 comprises 15 residues. Germline V gene data show CDR1 as SQVTM and CDR2 as ANQGSEA. V was clipped by 0 bases and J by 0 bases; unmatched bases: 4. Here the CDR3 DNA reads TGCAGCGTTGAAGAACAGCGGGAGTTCTCCTACGAGCAGTACTTC. This codes for CSVEEQREFSYEQYF.

J is TRBJ1-5 and V is TRBV4-1; no clear D. CDR3 length: 16 amino acids. Looked up from germline, CDR1 is MGHRA and CDR2 is YSYEKL. Trimming left V 1 base short and J 6 bases short, with 16 bases between. CDR3 in amino acids: CASSQVVDTASQPQHF. The CDR3, as DNA: TGCGCCAGCAGCCAAGTCGTAGATACCGCATCTCAGCCCCAGCATTTT.

This clonotype turned up a few times. This chain uses TRBV6-5 with TRBJ2-2; D is unclear. V was cut by 3 bases and J by 3 bases, with 8 bases left in between. Germline assignment: CDR1 MNHEY and CDR2 SVGAGI. The CDR3 consists of 14 residues. The CDR3 nucleotides read TGTGCCAGCAGTTATTTTTCTGACACCGGGGAGCTGTTTTTT. Its protein is CASSYFSDTGELFF.

There are a few counts of this clonotype. The chain recombines TRBV4-3 with TRBJ2-1, with TRBD1 as a possible D gene (6 bases). The CDR3 spans 14 residues. Germline assignment: CDR1 LGHNA and CDR2 YSLEER. The ends were cut back, 5 bases at V and 5 bases at J, with 13 bases in the middle. CDR3 DNA: TGCGCCAGCAGCTCCGGACAGACTGACAATGAGCAGTTCTTC. This gives the protein CASSSGQTDNEQFF.

The table lists this clonotype with a few counts. This chain connects TRBV28 to TRBJ2-3, with TRBD1 matching over 11 bases. Looked up from germline, CDR1 is MDHEN and CDR2 is SYDVKM. J gave up 4 bases and V 3 bases, and 9 bases lay outside the gene matches. This CDR3 contains 17 residues. The CDR3 DNA follows: TGTGCCAGCAGTTTGGACAGGGGGCTGATTGGCGCAGATACGCAGTATTTT. This sequence encodes CASSLDRGLIGADTQYF.

This clonotype was seen a few times. The CDR3 is CASSSTPSGYTDTQYF. The CDR3, as DNA: TGTGCCAGCAGCTCGACTCCTAGCGGCTACACAGATACGCAGTATTTT. This chain uses TRBV7-2 with TRBJ2-3, with 7 bases matching TRBD2. CDR3 length equals 16 residues. Germline loops: CDR1 SGHTA, CDR2 FQGNSA. V dropped 4 bases and J dropped 2; count of bases not matched to a gene: 9.

This clonotype came up many times. The chain is built from TRBV12-3 or TRBV12-4 and TRBJ1-2; tentatively, D is TRBD1 (6 bases). This CDR3 is 14 amino acids long. V gave up 3 bases and J gave up 0 bases, with 8 bases separating them. CDR3 in amino acids: CASSFGGSNYGYTF. The CDR3 DNA reads as TGTGCCAGCAGTTTCGGGGGCTCTAACTATGGCTACACCTTC.

The genes are TRBV12-3 or TRBV12-4 and TRBJ2-7, with D hard to call. The V gene lost 6 bases and the J gene lost 2 bases, with 14 bases spanning the gap. The length of the CDR3 is 14 residues. CDR3 loop: CASSSPLVTYEQYF. CDR3 DNA: TGTGCCAGCAGCTCCCCCCTCGTAACCTACGAGCAGTACTTC.

This clonotype has more than one count but fewer than ten. The V and J genes are TRBV5-4 and TRBJ1-1; D gene uncertain. CDR3 length: 13 amino acids. V dropped 0 bases and J dropped 6 bases, with 9 bases sitting between them. CDR1 and CDR2 (germline): SGHNT, YYREEE (reference sequence). CDR3 sequence (DNA): TGTGCCAGCAGCTTGGCCGGGGTCGCTGAAGCTTTCTTT. This sequence encodes CASSLAGVAEAFF.

This chain uses TRBV7-9 with TRBJ2-1; D ambiguous. Looked up from germline, CDR1 is SEHNR and CDR2 is FQNEAQ (reference sequence). V shed 5 bases and J shed 7 bases, with 6 bases lying between them. The CDR3 runs to 11 residues. Here the CDR3 DNA reads TGTGCCAGCAGCCAGCAAAATGAGCAGTTCTTC. This codes for CASSQQNEQFF.

The chain employs TRBV11-3 and TRBJ2-4, with D possibly matching TRBD1 (7 bases). The ends were cut back, 5 bases at V and 8 bases at J, with 19 bases in the middle. CDR1 SGHNT and CDR2 YENEEA come from the germline V gene. CDR3 length: 15 residues. As DNA, the CDR3 is TGTGCCAGCAGCCACAGGACAGGAGGGATCGACATTCAGTACTTC. Its protein product is CASSHRTGGIDIQYF.

In this sample, this clonotype turned up a few times. This rearrangement joins TRBV12-3 or TRBV12-4 to TRBJ1-5, with D tentatively TRBD1 (5 bases). CDR3 size: 14 residues. With 4 bases removed from V and 6 bases from J, the gap between germline ends came to 13 bases. As DNA, the CDR3 is TGTGCCAGCAGTTGGGAGGGGTCGGTTCAGCCCCAGCATTTT. Translated, it gives CASSWEGSVQPQHF.

This sequence joins TRBV11-1 and TRBJ2-1, with 10 bases aligning to TRBD1. CDR1 is SGHAT, CDR2 FQDESV, per germline (reference sequence). After removal of 0 bases from V and 4 bases from J, the junction contained 9 bases not matched to a gene. The CDR3 spans 18 residues. The CDR3 spells CASSLAVLGQGTYNEQFF. The CDR3 region has the DNA TGTGCCAGCAGCTTAGCCGTTCTGGGACAGGGGACTTACAATGAGCAGTTCTTC.

CDR3 DNA sequence: TGTGCCAGCAGGGGGGACAGGGAAGACACTGAAGCTTTCTTT. As protein: CASRGDREDTEAFF. This chain joins TRBV6-2 or TRBV6-3 and TRBJ1-1; the match to TRBD1 covers 9 bases. J lost 3 bases, V lost 6 bases, and 5 bases had no gene match. Germline CDR1 is MNHEY and CDR2 is SVGEGT. The CDR3 is made up of 14 amino acids.

This clonotype was seen only once. The DNA for the CDR3 is TGCAGTGCCCCCCTTGGAAATGAGCAGTTCTTC. Its translation: CSAPLGNEQFF. V and J are TRBV20-1 and TRBJ2-1; no reliable D call. Per germline, CDR1 DFQATT and CDR2 SNEGSKA (reference sequence). The CDR3 has 11 residues. Trimming left V 6 bases short and J 7 bases short, with 10 bases between.

This clonotype occurred many times. DNA of the CDR3: TGTGCCATCAGTGAGTGGGAGGGGGTGGATAATTCACCCCTCCACTTT. Its translation is CAISEWEGVDNSPLHF. The genes are TRBV10-3 and TRBJ1-6, with a tentative D call TRBD1 (6 bases). CDR1 is ENHRY and CDR2 is SYGVKD in the germline V gene. This CDR3 is 16 amino acids long. Trimming pared 1 base from V and 5 bases from J, leaving 12 bases between.

The chain links TRBV4-1 to TRBJ1-3, with 7 nucleotides matching TRBD1. This CDR3 spans 15 amino acids. The germline V gene encodes CDR1 MGHRA and CDR2 YSYEKL. J lost 3 bases, V lost 1 base, and 3 bases had no gene match. CDR3 nucleotides: TGCGCCAGCAGCCAAGGGGGACAGATTGGAAACACCATATATTTT. Protein: CASSQGGQIGNTIYF.

This chain uses TRBV6-4 with TRBJ1-1; possibly TRBD1 for D (5 bases). The CDR3 has 18 amino acids. Trimming pared 4 bases from V and 3 bases from J, leaving 24 bases between. Germline CDR1 and CDR2: MRHNA and SNTAGT. The chain's CDR3 is CASSAGGRVSCLDTEAFF. Here the CDR3 DNA reads TGTGCCAGCAGTGCCGGCGGCAGGGTATCGTGTTTGGACACTGAAGCTTTCTTT.

The chain joins TRBV7-9 to TRBJ1-2; D perhaps matches TRBD1 (5 bases). Germline assignment: CDR1 SEHNR and CDR2 FQNEAQ (reference sequence). This CDR3 is built from 12 residues. V gave up 3 bases and J gave up 6 bases, with 8 bases separating them. This CDR3 reads CASSFQGDGYTF. The CDR3 region has the DNA TGTGCCAGCAGCTTCCAGGGAGATGGCTACACCTTC.

This clonotype has a handful of counts. The chain uses TRBV12-3 or TRBV12-4 and TRBJ1-2, with D possibly TRBD1 on 6 matching bases. CDR3 length: 14 residues. Trimming shortened V by 5 bases and J by 7 bases, and 17 bases separated the two germline ends. CDR3 sequence (DNA): TGTGCCAGCAGTCCCCTGACAGGACAAGGTGGCTACACCTTC. Protein: CASSPLTGQGGYTF.

In this sample, this clonotype turned up many times. The chain recombines TRBV4-3 with TRBJ1-4, with D unresolved. The V gene's germline CDR1 is LGHNA and CDR2 YSLEER. Trimming stripped 1 base from V and 8 bases from J, with 17 bases between. CDR3 length: 16 residues. CDR3 sequence (DNA): TGCGCCAGCAGCCAAGTTATCGGGGAAGATAACGAAAAACTGTTTTTT. As protein: CASSQVIGEDNEKLFF.

The sample holds a few counts of this clonotype. This rearrangement joins TRBV4-1 to TRBJ2-7, with a weak D call TRBD2 (6 bases). Germline-derived CDR1 and CDR2 are MGHRA and YSYEKL. V was pared by 6 bases and J by 3 bases, with 12 bases between. There are 13 residues in the CDR3. The DNA for the CDR3 is TGCGCCAGCAGTTGGAGGGGCGGCTACGAGCAGTACTTC. Translated, it gives CASSWRGGYEQYF.

DNA of the CDR3: TGTGCCAGCAGCCCAGGCGGGGGAGCCTACAATGAGCAGTTCTTC. Translating it yields CASSPGGGAYNEQFF. This sequence joins TRBV7-9 and TRBJ2-1, with 7 bases aligning to TRBD2. The CDR3 is 15 amino acids. V gave up 5 bases and J gave up 2 bases; unmatched junction bases: 6. CDR1 is SEHNR, CDR2 FQNEAQ, per germline (reference sequence).

The chain combines TRBV27 with TRBJ2-1, with 12 nucleotides matching TRBD2. The V segment lost 6 bases and the J segment 9 bases; nucleotides outside the gene matches: 15. The CDR3 is 17 residues long. Germline CDR1 reads MNHEY; CDR2 reads SMNVEV (reference sequence). The chain's CDR3 is CASSLGLPSGGAPEQFF. The DNA of the CDR3 is TGTGCCAGCAGCCTTGGTCTACCTAGCGGGGGGGCCCCTGAGCAGTTCTTC.

In its sample, this clonotype was seen many times. The chain is built from TRBV20-1 and TRBJ1-2; the D gene is possibly TRBD1 (6 bases). This CDR3 spans 15 amino acids. Germline CDR1 and CDR2: DFQATT and SNEGSKA (reference sequence). V was pared by 6 bases and J by 1 base, with 18 bases between. The CDR3 sequence: CSADTQGGVNYGYTF. CDR3 coding DNA: TGCAGTGCCGACACACAGGGCGGTGTTAACTATGGCTACACCTTC.

This clonotype has just a few counts. The chain uses TRBV7-9 and TRBJ1-5; D ambiguous. The V end was cut by 1 base, the J end by 5 bases, with 9 bases between. The CDR3 has 14 amino acids. Germline assignment: CDR1 SEHNR and CDR2 FQNEAQ (reference sequence). This CDR3 reads CASSLDGYYQPQHF. The CDR3 coding sequence is TGTGCCAGCAGCTTAGACGGGTATTATCAGCCCCAGCATTTT.

The chain employs TRBV4-3 and TRBJ2-7; no definite D call. V was clipped by 0 bases and J by 3 bases, with 12 bases between them. CDR1 is LGHNA, CDR2 YSLEER, per germline. This CDR3 has 15 amino acids. The CDR3 DNA is TGCGCCAGCAGCCAAGATAAGTCGGTTCACTACGAGCAGTACTTC. Translated: CASSQDKSVHYEQYF.